A selection of T cell receptor beta chains follows, all from one sample in a study of response to subunit inactivated influenza vaccine. One entry per CDR3 protein, called by TCRdb with MiXCR from the RT-PCR reads. The sample yields 500,000 to 750,000 distinct CDR3 sequences, 14% seen once. The specimen comprised PBMCs from blood, sampled about 12 days after vaccination. All receptors come from a man aged 45-65 years who received an inactivated influenza vaccine. Each CDR3 is given with its conserved first and last residue. Fields, in order: D gene, clone size, J gene, V gene, CDR3 protein, CDR3 DNA. D genes are given only for firm matches. Not all rows give a size; the values are once, few, many and, for expanded clones, a class.

>TRBD1|-|TRBJ1-1|TRBV10-3
CAISEPGGRKKMNTEAFF
TGTGCCATCAGTGAGCCAGGGGGTCGAAAAAAAATGAACACTGAAGCTTTCTTT
>-|few|TRBJ1-5|TRBV5-1
CASSWGPQSNQPQHF
TGCGCCAGCAGCTGGGGGCCACAAAGCAATCAGCCCCAGCATTTT
>TRBD1|many|TRBJ1-6|TRBV7-2
CASSFRQGQNSPLHF
TGTGCCAGCAGCTTCCGACAGGGACAGAATTCACCCCTCCACTTT
>-|-|TRBJ2-1|TRBV4-2
CASSPARRGGNNEQFF
TGTGCCAGCAGCCCCGCGAGACGCGGAGGAAACAATGAGCAGTTCTTC
>-|-|TRBJ1-1|TRBV30
CAWSVEQNTEAFF
TGTGCCTGGAGTGTAGAACAGAACACTGAAGCTTTCTTT
>-|-|TRBJ1-2|TRBV12-3/TRBV12-4
CASSSDGKTYGYTF
TGTGCCAGCAGCTCCGACGGAAAGACCTATGGCTACACCTTC
>-|-|TRBJ2-5|TRBV18
CASSPGIVRAGETQYF
TGTGCCAGCTCACCAGGGATCGTTCGGGCCGGAGAGACCCAGTACTTC
>-|-|TRBJ1-2|TRBV7-2
CASSLDNNYGYTF
TGTGCCAGCAGCCTTGACAACAACTATGGCTACACCTTC
>-|few|TRBJ1-2|TRBV7-9
CASSLVEAPGGYTF
TGTGCCAGCAGCTTAGTGGAGGCTCCGGGGGGCTACACCTTC
>-|few|TRBJ2-2|TRBV7-9
CASSLAWRKNTGELFF
TGTGCCAGCAGCTTAGCGTGGAGGAAGAACACCGGGGAGCTGTTTTTT
>TRBD2|many|TRBJ2-1|TRBV12-3/TRBV12-4
CASSSPLTSGGNEQFF
TGTGCCAGCAGTTCTCCCCTGACTAGCGGGGGGAATGAGCAGTTCTTC
>TRBD2|few|TRBJ2-3|TRBV5-4
CASSTSRGGRTDTQYF
TGTGCCAGCAGCACCTCGCGGGGGGGCCGCACAGATACGCAGTATTTT
>TRBD2|few|TRBJ2-1|TRBV7-9
CASSPRLAGLRYNEQFF
TGTGCCAGCAGCCCACGACTAGCGGGCCTTCGCTACAATGAGCAGTTCTTC
>-|-|TRBJ2-7|TRBV10-3
CAISSTVSSYEQYF
TGTGCCATCAGTTCTACAGTAAGCTCCTACGAGCAGTACTTC
>-|-|TRBJ1-1|TRBV15
CATLQEGWNTEAFF
TGTGCCACCCTACAGGAAGGATGGAACACTGAAGCTTTCTTT
>-|-|TRBJ2-2|TRBV6-5
CASSYGESTGELFF
TGTGCCAGCAGTTACGGCGAATCCACCGGGGAGCTGTTTTTT
>-|few|TRBJ1-1|TRBV6-2/TRBV6-3
CASSYPGKGEAFF
TGTGCCAGCAGTTATCCAGGGAAAGGTGAAGCTTTCTTT
>-|many|TRBJ2-1|TRBV12-3/TRBV12-4
CASSLDIGEQFF
TGTGCCAGCAGTTTGGACATTGGTGAGCAGTTCTTC
>-|few|TRBJ1-3|TRBV11-2
CASSLDRSGNTIYF
TGTGCCAGCAGCTTAGACCGCTCTGGAAACACCATATATTTT
>TRBD1|few|TRBJ2-7|TRBV7-2
CASSPTRDRGSYEQYF
TGTGCCAGCAGCCCAACCCGGGACAGGGGATCGTACGAGCAGTACTTC
>TRBD2|many|TRBJ2-5|TRBV5-1
CASSLVRGSQETQYF
TGCGCCAGCAGCTTGGTGCGGGGGAGCCAAGAGACCCAGTACTTC
>-|-|TRBJ2-2|TRBV24-1
CATSESGPNTGELFF
TGTGCCACCAGTGAATCTGGGCCAAACACCGGGGAGCTGTTTTTT
>-|many|TRBJ2-4|TRBV12-3/TRBV12-4
CASSLKTLWSKNIQYF
TGTGCCAGCAGTTTGAAAACCCTATGGAGCAAAAACATTCAGTACTTC
>-|-|TRBJ1-6|TRBV20-1
CSAGDRRSPLHF
TGCAGTGCGGGAGACAGGCGATCACCCCTCCACTTT
>-|-|TRBJ1-5|TRBV7-2
CASSLVTGKNQPQHF
TGTGCCAGCAGCTTAGTCACGGGGAAGAATCAGCCCCAGCATTTT
>-|many|TRBJ1-2|TRBV5-1
CASSLDLVYGYTF
TGCGCCAGCAGCTTGGATCTGGTTTATGGCTACACCTTC
>-|-|TRBJ2-7|TRBV6-5
CASSLLRSRGVYEQYF
TGTGCCAGCAGTTTGTTAAGAAGCAGGGGGGTGTACGAGCAGTACTTC
>-|-|TRBJ2-2|TRBV7-9
CASSQPGRAGELFF
TGTGCCAGCAGCCAACCGGGAAGGGCCGGGGAGCTGTTTTTT
>-|few|TRBJ2-7|TRBV11-2
CASSLDLYGFSYEQYF
TGTGCCAGCAGCTTAGATCTTTACGGGTTCTCCTACGAGCAGTACTTC
>-|-|TRBJ2-1|TRBV25-1
CASSELTSEQFF
TGTGCCAGCAGTGAATTGACTTCTGAGCAGTTCTTC
>-|few|TRBJ2-7|TRBV12-3/TRBV12-4
CASSFGWGGSYEQYF
TGTGCCAGCAGTTTTGGGTGGGGAGGATCCTACGAGCAGTACTTC
>-|few|TRBJ2-3|TRBV15
CATSRRRADTQYF
TGTGCCACCAGCAGACGGAGGGCAGATACGCAGTATTTT
>-|few|TRBJ1-2|TRBV10-3
CAIPSPSSGAKNGYTF
TGTGCCATCCCTTCCCCTTCCTCAGGGGCGAAAAATGGCTACACCTTC
>-|few|TRBJ2-3|TRBV7-9
CASSLPAPDTQYF
TGTGCCAGCAGCTTACCGGCGCCGGATACGCAGTATTTT
>-|few|TRBJ1-1|TRBV9
CASSVQGLAEAFF
TGTGCCAGCAGCGTACAGGGACTGGCTGAAGCTTTCTTT
>-|many|TRBJ1-2|TRBV11-2
CASSFNRDGVWGYTF
TGTGCCAGCAGCTTCAACAGGGATGGTGTGTGGGGCTACACCTTC
>TRBD2|few|TRBJ2-7|TRBV4-2
CASSQESLTSGSSYEQYF
TGTGCCAGCAGCCAAGAATCCCTTACTAGCGGGAGTTCCTACGAGCAGTACTTC
>TRBD2|-|TRBJ2-7|TRBV9
CASSSGLAESSYEQYF
TGTGCCAGCAGCTCGGGACTAGCGGAGAGCTCCTACGAGCAGTACTTC
>TRBD1|-|TRBJ1-5|TRBV7-9
CASSPGQAGNQPQHF
TGTGCCAGCAGCCCGGGACAGGCGGGGAATCAGCCCCAGCATTTT
>-|few|TRBJ2-7|TRBV12-3/TRBV12-4
CASRMRVGRRPYEQYF
TGTGCCAGCAGAATGAGAGTCGGAAGAAGGCCCTACGAGCAGTACTTC
>-|-|TRBJ2-6|TRBV7-9
CASSRNRAPGANVLTF
TGTGCCAGCAGCCGAAACAGGGCCCCCGGGGCCAACGTCCTGACTTTC
>TRBD1|-|TRBJ2-4|TRBV3-1
CASSLRQGLKNIQYF
TGTGCCAGCAGCCTTCGACAGGGCCTCAAAAACATTCAGTACTTC
>-|-|TRBJ1-2|TRBV3-1
CASSQGTGELRTLNGYTF
TGTGCCAGCAGCCAAGGAACGGGAGAACTCAGAACATTGAACGGCTACACCTTC
>TRBD2|many|TRBJ2-5|TRBV29-1
CSVERGGGQETQYF
TGCAGCGTTGAGCGCGGGGGGGGCCAAGAGACCCAGTACTTC
>-|-|TRBJ1-6|TRBV4-3
CASSQEGGTGSPLHF
TGCGCCAGCAGCCAAGAGGGCGGTACTGGTTCACCCCTCCACTTT
>-|-|TRBJ1-1|TRBV21-1
CASSTFGSNTEAFF
TGTGCCAGCAGCACATTCGGGTCGAACACTGAAGCTTTCTTT
>-|few|TRBJ2-7|TRBV27
CASSLSLLGSSYEQYF
TGTGCCAGCAGTTTATCGTTGCTGGGAAGCTCCTACGAGCAGTACTTC
>-|many|TRBJ2-7|TRBV20-1
CSARGPGQPFYEQYF
TGCAGTGCTAGAGGTCCGGGACAACCTTTCTACGAGCAGTACTTC
>TRBD1|few|TRBJ2-2|TRBV6-2/TRBV6-3
CATDRRGRLTGELFF
TGTGCCACGGATAGAAGGGGGCGGCTGACCGGGGAGCTGTTTTTT
>-|many|TRBJ2-2|TRBV5-1
CASSLAYGGTNTGELFF
TGCGCCAGCAGCTTGGCCTATGGGGGCACGAACACCGGGGAGCTGTTTTTT
>-|-|TRBJ2-7|TRBV7-9
CASRELAQEQYF
TGTGCCAGCAGGGAACTAGCCCAAGAGCAGTACTTC
>-|few|TRBJ2-3|TRBV7-2
CASSLEGGLLNTQYF
TGTGCCAGCAGCTTAGAGGGGGGGCTCCTTAATACGCAGTATTTT
>TRBD1|few|TRBJ2-7|TRBV11-2
CASSPGTEGPYEQYF
TGTGCCAGCAGCCCCGGGACAGAAGGCCCCTACGAGCAGTACTTC
>-|-|TRBJ2-7|TRBV5-8
CASSQARYEQYF
TGTGCCAGCAGCCAGGCTAGGTACGAGCAGTACTTC